A single sample gave rise to the 2 T cell receptor beta chains below, sequenced in a study of T cell repertoires in cytomegalovirus infection. Antigens for these TCRs are unknown. TCRdb passed the reads through MiXCR, listing each CDR3 protein once. The sample records approximately 600,000 distinct CDR3 sequences, 40% being singletons. The sample was cultured PBMCs, taken from culture after CMV antigen stimulation. These receptors originate from a human donor in good health (CMV status not recorded). Some clones in this sample may be carry-over from other donors' samples.

Remarks on this clonotype: The junction shows a germline mismatch at one end, possibly a read error. The V gene is TRBV5-6, the J gene TRBJ1-1; D possibly corresponds to TRBD1 (5 bases). Germline loops: CDR1 SGHDT, CDR2 YYEEEE. This CDR3 contains 13 residues. CDR3 sequence reads: CASSPTTGRSRLF. The CDR3 DNA sequence: TGTGCCAGCAGCCCCACAACGGGGCGGTCCCGCCTCTTT.

The rearrangement joins TRBV7-9 to TRBJ2-3; 8 bases fit TRBD2. J lost 2 bases, V lost 1 base, and 5 bases had no gene match. This CDR3 is 16 amino acids long. Germline V gene lookup returns CDR1 SEHNR and CDR2 FQNEAQ (reference sequence). CDR3 residues: CASSLGTSQITDTQYF. DNA for the CDR3: TGTGCCAGCAGCTTAGGGACTAGCCAGATCACAGATACGCAGTATTTT. Based on the CDR3 plus reference TRBV7-9 and TRBJ2-3, the full variable domain is DTGVSQNPRHKITKRGQNVTFRCDPISEHNRLYWYRQTLGQGPEFLTYFQNEAQLEKSRLLSDRFSAERPKGSFSTLEIQRTEQGDSAMYLCASSLGTSQITDTQYFGPGTRLTVL.